Listed below are T cell receptor beta chains from one sample, sequenced in a study of T cell responses to AZD1222 COVID-19 vaccine. Sequencing was performed with immunoSEQ multiplex PCR; in TCRdb, only in-frame clones are kept and a portion is missing. The data contain approximately 150,000 clones, 90% to 95% of them singletons. Sequencing used peripheral blood, obtained 28 days after the second AZD1222 dose. The receptors come from an adult who received the AZD1222 COVID-19 vaccine. Both conserved end residues are part of each CDR3. Fields, in order: clone size, J gene, V gene, D gene, CDR3 DNA, CDR3 protein. The D gene is left open where the match is weak. Size is omitted from some rows. Given values are once, few, many or a class for expanded clones.

clone_size: .
j_call: TRBJ2-1
v_call: TRBV27
d_call: .
cdr3_nt: TGTGCCAGCAGTCCCTGGGGTAGCGGAGGGCGAGGCCTCAATGAGCAGTTCTTC
cdr3_aa: CASSPWGSGGRGLNEQFF

clone_size: .
j_call: TRBJ1-2
v_call: TRBV12-3/TRBV12-4
d_call: TRBD1
cdr3_nt: TGTGCCAGCAGTACCACAGGGGTCTATGGCTACACCTTC
cdr3_aa: CASSTTGVYGYTF

clone_size: .
j_call: TRBJ2-7
v_call: TRBV24-1
d_call: .
cdr3_nt: TGTGCCACCAGTGACTCAGGACAGATCCAGGGGCAGTACTTC
cdr3_aa: CATSDSGQIQGQYF

clone_size: .
j_call: TRBJ2-1
v_call: TRBV5-1
d_call: .
cdr3_nt: TGCGCCAGCAGCTTGACAGGAAGCTATTCCTACAATGAGCAGTTCTTC
cdr3_aa: CASSLTGSYSYNEQFF

clone_size: .
j_call: TRBJ1-1
v_call: TRBV30
d_call: .
cdr3_nt: TGTGCCTGGAGGACCCCGGTTAGGGGGAACACTGAAGCTTTCTTT
cdr3_aa: CAWRTPVRGNTEAFF

clone_size: .
j_call: TRBJ2-2
v_call: TRBV4-2
d_call: .
cdr3_nt: TGTGCCAGCAGCCAAATTTTGGACTTCACCGGGGAGCTGTTTTTT
cdr3_aa: CASSQILDFTGELFF

clone_size: once
j_call: TRBJ2-2
v_call: TRBV10-2
d_call: TRBD2
cdr3_nt: TGCGCCAGCAGTGAGCAGCGGGAGAACACCGGGGAGCTGTTTTTT
cdr3_aa: CASSEQRENTGELFF

clone_size: .
j_call: TRBJ1-1
v_call: TRBV6-5
d_call: .
cdr3_nt: TGTGCCAGCAGTTACTCGATTGAGACAGAAGCTTTCTTT
cdr3_aa: CASSYSIETEAFF

clone_size: .
j_call: TRBJ1-1
v_call: TRBV3-1/TRBV3-2
d_call: .
cdr3_nt: TGTGCCAGCAGCCTGGGAGGGAACACTGAAGCTTTCTTT
cdr3_aa: CASSLGGNTEAFF

clone_size: .
j_call: TRBJ2-1
v_call: TRBV20-1
d_call: .
cdr3_nt: TGCAGCGCTAGAATCTCTGGTGAGCAGTTCTTC
cdr3_aa: CSARISGEQFF

clone_size: few
j_call: TRBJ1-4
v_call: TRBV7-9
d_call: TRBD1
cdr3_nt: TGTGCCAGCAGATCTGACAGGGCTGACGAAAAACTGTTTTTT
cdr3_aa: CASRSDRADEKLFF

clone_size: .
j_call: TRBJ1-2
v_call: TRBV9
d_call: .
cdr3_nt: TGTGCCAGCAGCAACCCAGGGGCTAGGGGCCACACCTTC
cdr3_aa: CASSNPGARGHTF

clone_size: .
j_call: TRBJ1-2
v_call: TRBV6-6
d_call: TRBD1
cdr3_nt: TGTGCCAGCAGCCGAAAGGGACAGGGGGCCGGAGCTAATTCTGGCTACACCTTC
cdr3_aa: CASSRKGQGAGANSGYTF

clone_size: .
j_call: TRBJ1-5
v_call: TRBV6-6
d_call: .
cdr3_nt: TGTGCCAGCAGTTACGAGGCCCTCAATCAGCCCCAGCATTTT
cdr3_aa: CASSYEALNQPQHF

clone_size: .
j_call: TRBJ1-2
v_call: TRBV5-6
d_call: TRBD1
cdr3_nt: TGTGCCAGCAGCTCGTATCGTTTACCGGGACAGGGGAACTATGGCTACACCTTC
cdr3_aa: CASSSYRLPGQGNYGYTF

clone_size: .
j_call: TRBJ1-4
v_call: TRBV19
d_call: .
cdr3_nt: TGTGCCAGTAGTACCACAGGGCGAGCAACTAATGAAAAACTGTTTTTT
cdr3_aa: CASSTTGRATNEKLFF

clone_size: .
j_call: TRBJ2-1
v_call: TRBV30
d_call: .
cdr3_nt: TGTGCCTGGAGTGTAGGATCCTACAATGAGCAGTTCTTC
cdr3_aa: CAWSVGSYNEQFF

clone_size: .
j_call: TRBJ1-3
v_call: TRBV6-5
d_call: TRBD1
cdr3_nt: TGTGCCACCTTCGACAGGGGGTCTGGAAACACCATATATTTT
cdr3_aa: CATFDRGSGNTIYF

clone_size: .
j_call: TRBJ2-2
v_call: TRBV30
d_call: .
cdr3_nt: TGTGCCTGGAGTGTACCCCCCGGGGAGCTGTTTTTT
cdr3_aa: CAWSVPPGELFF

clone_size: .
j_call: TRBJ1-6
v_call: TRBV18
d_call: .
cdr3_nt: TGTGCCAGCTCAGATAGAGACAGTGACAATTCACCCCTCCACTTT
cdr3_aa: CASSDRDSDNSPLHF

clone_size: once
j_call: TRBJ1-1
v_call: TRBV2
d_call: .
cdr3_nt: TGTGCCAGCAGTGGTCAGGGTAACACTGAAGCTTTCTTT
cdr3_aa: CASSGQGNTEAFF

clone_size: few
j_call: TRBJ1-2
v_call: TRBV6-5
d_call: TRBD1
cdr3_nt: TGTGCCAGCAGCAAAGGACAGGGGGCGCGGGGCTACACCTTC
cdr3_aa: CASSKGQGARGYTF

clone_size: .
j_call: TRBJ2-7
v_call: TRBV5-1
d_call: TRBD1
cdr3_nt: TGCGCCAGCAGAAATGTGGTGACAGGGAAGCCCTACGAGCAGTACTTC
cdr3_aa: CASRNVVTGKPYEQYF

clone_size: once
j_call: TRBJ2-1
v_call: TRBV19
d_call: .
cdr3_nt: TGTGCCAGTAGTATAAGTCTAGCGAGGAGCTCCTACAATGAGCAGTTCTTC
cdr3_aa: CASSISLARSSYNEQFF

clone_size: .
j_call: TRBJ2-1
v_call: TRBV27
d_call: TRBD2
cdr3_nt: TGTGCCAGCACCATAAGAGGGTCTAGCGGGAGGGCAAATGAGCAGTTCTTC
cdr3_aa: CASTIRGSSGRANEQFF

clone_size: .
j_call: TRBJ1-1
v_call: TRBV5-6
d_call: .
cdr3_nt: TGTGCCAGCAGCAAAACAGGGATGGGAGCTTTCTTT
cdr3_aa: CASSKTGMGAFF

clone_size: .
j_call: TRBJ2-1
v_call: TRBV15
d_call: .
cdr3_nt: TGTGCCACCAGCAGAGACTATTCAATCTACAATGAGCAGTTCTTC
cdr3_aa: CATSRDYSIYNEQFF

clone_size: .
j_call: TRBJ2-5
v_call: TRBV13
d_call: .
cdr3_nt: TGTGCCAGCAGCTTACGAGGGGCATGGGAGACCCAGTACTTC
cdr3_aa: CASSLRGAWETQYF

clone_size: .
j_call: TRBJ2-7
v_call: TRBV18
d_call: .
cdr3_nt: TGTGCCAGCTCACCACCTGGACAGTTCTACGAGCAGTACTTC
cdr3_aa: CASSPPGQFYEQYF

clone_size: few
j_call: TRBJ1-1
v_call: TRBV3-1/TRBV3-2
d_call: .
cdr3_nt: TGTGCCAGCAGCCAGATTACAAGGGACCTAAGGGCTGAAGCTTTCTTT
cdr3_aa: CASSQITRDLRAEAFF

clone_size: once
j_call: TRBJ2-7
v_call: TRBV5-5
d_call: .
cdr3_nt: TGTGCCAGCAGCTTGGGTGGACAGCCAACAAGTGTTACCTACGAGCAGTACTTC
cdr3_aa: CASSLGGQPTSVTYEQYF

clone_size: .
j_call: TRBJ2-7
v_call: TRBV19
d_call: TRBD2
cdr3_nt: TGTGCCAGTAGTATAGGGGGGGTAGGGGGACTAGCGGATTACTACGAGCAGTACTTC
cdr3_aa: CASSIGGVGGLADYYEQYF

clone_size: .
j_call: TRBJ1-4
v_call: TRBV18
d_call: .
cdr3_nt: TGTGCCAGCTCACCAACAGGGACGGGTGAAAAACTGTTTTTT
cdr3_aa: CASSPTGTGEKLFF

clone_size: .
j_call: TRBJ2-3
v_call: TRBV6-5
d_call: .
cdr3_nt: TGTGCCAGCAGTCGACCCGGACTTGGCACAGATACGCAGTATTTT
cdr3_aa: CASSRPGLGTDTQYF

clone_size: .
j_call: TRBJ1-5
v_call: TRBV2
d_call: .
cdr3_nt: TGTGCCAGCACTCGGGACAATCAGCCCCAGCATTTT
cdr3_aa: CASTRDNQPQHF

clone_size: once
j_call: TRBJ2-5
v_call: TRBV6-5
d_call: TRBD1
cdr3_nt: TGTGCCAGCAGTTACGAGAGGGGGCGAGAGACCCAGTACTTC
cdr3_aa: CASSYERGRETQYF

clone_size: .
j_call: TRBJ2-7
v_call: TRBV11-2
d_call: .
cdr3_nt: TGTGCCAGCAGCTTAGCGGGACTTAAATACGAGCAGTACTTC
cdr3_aa: CASSLAGLKYEQYF

clone_size: .
j_call: TRBJ2-5
v_call: TRBV7-2
d_call: .
cdr3_nt: TGTGCCAGCAGACAAGGGGGGGGTGGGACCCAGTACTTC
cdr3_aa: CASRQGGGGTQYF

clone_size: .
j_call: TRBJ2-7
v_call: TRBV6-5
d_call: .
cdr3_nt: TGTGCCAGCAGTCACAGGGCCCCCGAGCAGTACTTC
cdr3_aa: CASSHRAPEQYF

clone_size: .
j_call: TRBJ1-2
v_call: TRBV12-3/TRBV12-4
d_call: TRBD1
cdr3_nt: TGTGCCAGCAGTATGGACAGGGACTATGGCTACACCTTC
cdr3_aa: CASSMDRDYGYTF

clone_size: .
j_call: TRBJ2-5
v_call: TRBV7-7
d_call: .
cdr3_nt: TGTGCCAGCAGCTCGTTGGGAGAGACCCAGTACTTC
cdr3_aa: CASSSLGETQYF

clone_size: .
j_call: TRBJ1-2
v_call: TRBV6-5
d_call: .
cdr3_nt: TGTGCCAGCAGTTACCAAGGCAGGGATGGCTACACCTTC
cdr3_aa: CASSYQGRDGYTF

clone_size: once
j_call: TRBJ1-2
v_call: TRBV2
d_call: .
cdr3_nt: TGTGCCAGCAGTGAAGAGGGGATCGATGGCTACACCTTC
cdr3_aa: CASSEEGIDGYTF

clone_size: .
j_call: TRBJ1-2
v_call: TRBV6-5
d_call: .
cdr3_nt: TGTGCCAGCAGTTACTCGAACACAAACAACTATGGCTACACCTTC
cdr3_aa: CASSYSNTNNYGYTF

clone_size: .
j_call: TRBJ2-1
v_call: TRBV21-1
d_call: .
cdr3_nt: TGTGCCAGCAGCAAACGGGCCATCGCTTACACGAATGAGCAGTTCTTC
cdr3_aa: CASSKRAIAYTNEQFF

clone_size: .
j_call: TRBJ2-1
v_call: TRBV7-9
d_call: TRBD1
cdr3_nt: TGTGCCAGCAGCTCCCGGGACAGTACCTTTAGGGATGAGCAGTTCTTC
cdr3_aa: CASSSRDSTFRDEQFF

clone_size: .
j_call: TRBJ1-1
v_call: TRBV5-6
d_call: TRBD1
cdr3_nt: TGTGCCAGCAGCAAACGACAGGGTAACCATGAAGCTTTCTTT
cdr3_aa: CASSKRQGNHEAFF

clone_size: .
j_call: TRBJ1-5
v_call: TRBV28
d_call: TRBD1
cdr3_nt: TGTGCCAGCAGTTTGATGGGACAGGGCAATCAGCCCCAGCATTTT
cdr3_aa: CASSLMGQGNQPQHF

clone_size: .
j_call: TRBJ2-7
v_call: TRBV7-9
d_call: .
cdr3_nt: TGTGCCAGCAGCCTCCGCTACGAGCAGTACTTC
cdr3_aa: CASSLRYEQYF